The 32 T cell receptor beta chains below all came from one sample that was sequenced in a study of blood T cell repertoires in COVID-19. TCRdb keeps only in-frame clones here, not all; method: immunoSEQ multiplex PCR. Altogether more than 140,000 clones are present, 70% to 90% being singletons, with the ten largest covering about 1.5%. The material sequenced was peripheral blood. Receptors originate from a woman between 55 and 75 years old with acute or convalescent COVID-19.

The chain recombines TRBV28 with TRBJ1-2; D unclear. This CDR3 is 11 amino acids long. Looked up from germline, CDR1 is MDHEN and CDR2 is SYDVKM. V dropped 7 bases and J dropped 2 bases, with 5 bases sitting between them. CDR3 region: CASKLNYGYTF. The CDR3 DNA follows: TGTGCCAGCAAGCTCAACTATGGCTACACCTTC.

The J gene is TRBJ1-1, the V gene TRBV6-6; D remains unclear. Germline CDR1 reads MNHNY; CDR2 reads SVGAGI (reference sequence). The CDR3 is 14 residues long. Trimming removed 5 bases from V and 1 base from J, with 11 bases in between. This chain's CDR3 is CASSRAGKNTEAFF. As DNA, the CDR3 is TGTGCCAGCAGTCGGGCGGGGAAGAACACTGAAGCTTTCTTT.

The rearrangement uses TRBV10-2 and TRBJ1-2; 7 bases align to TRBD1. Germline values: CDR1 WSHSY, CDR2 SAAADI. CDR3 length: 13 amino acids. Trimming at V came to 6 bases and at J to 4 bases, leaving 5 bases not matched to a gene. CDR3: CASSPGTAYGYTF. CDR3 coding DNA: TGCGCCAGCAGCCCCGGGACAGCCTATGGCTACACCTTC.

The J gene is TRBJ1-6, the V gene TRBV19; the match to TRBD1 covers 10 bases. Germline V gene lookup returns CDR1 LNHDA and CDR2 SQIVND (reference sequence). The CDR3 is 16 residues long. Trimming took 4 bases from V and 8 from J; bases not matched to a gene: 8. The CDR3 loop reads CASSTSDRGGDSPLHF. CDR3 nucleotides: TGTGCCAGTAGTACCTCGGACAGGGGGGGGGATTCACCCCTCCACTTT.

The chain joins TRBV27 to TRBJ2-3; perhaps TRBD2 as D (5 bases). V was clipped by 1 base and J by 1 base, with 6 bases between them. The CDR3 runs 14 residues. Germline V gene sequence: CDR1 MNHEY, CDR2 SMNVEV (reference sequence). The CDR3 bases are TGTGCCAGCAGTTTATTGGGAGGCACAGATACGCAGTATTTT. Its protein product is CASSLLGGTDTQYF.

V and J are TRBV5-8 and TRBJ1-2; 7 nucleotides align to TRBD1. CDR1 is SGHTS, CDR2 YDEGEE, per germline. V lost 4 bases and J lost 0; bases outside the gene matches: 9. The CDR3 totals 16 residues. The CDR3 reads CASSNYGTASNYGYTF. In DNA, the CDR3 is TGTGCCAGCAGCAACTATGGGACAGCATCTAACTATGGCTACACCTTC. The full variable domain, with the rest looked up from reference TRBV5-8 and TRBJ1-2, is EAGVTQSPTHLIKTRGQQATLRCSPISGHTSVYWYQQALGLGLQFLLWYDEGEERNRGNFPPRFSGRQFPNYSSELNVNALELEDSALYLCASSNYGTASNYGYTFGSGTRLTVV.

The rearrangement joins TRBV29-1 to TRBJ1-1; D is unresolved. CDR1 and CDR2 from the germline V gene are SQVTM and ANQGSEA. V lost 0 bases, J lost 5 bases, and 4 bases lay in between. This CDR3 region has 11 residues. CDR3 in DNA: TGCAGCGTTGAAGATAGAACTGAAGCTTTCTTT. Its translation: CSVEDRTEAFF. The whole variable domain, filled in from reference TRBV29-1 and TRBJ1-1, reads SAVISQKPSRDICQRGTSLTIQCQVDSQVTMMFWYRQQPGQSLTLIATANQGSEATYESGFVIDKFPISRPNLTFSTLTVSNMSPEDSSIYLCSVEDRTEAFFGQGTRLTVV.

The chain is built from TRBV5-8 and TRBJ1-5; TRBD1 is a possible D gene (6 bases). The CDR3 contains 15 residues. The germline V gene has CDR1 SGHTS and CDR2 YDEGEE. V was clipped by 0 bases and J by 2 bases, with 9 bases between them. CDR3 loop: CASSLGGRGNQPQHF. CDR3 coding DNA: TGTGCCAGCAGCTTGGGGGGGCGAGGCAATCAGCCCCAGCATTTT.

This clone showed up just once. For the CDR3, the DNA is TGTGCCAGTAAGGACAGTACGGAAGGGGGCTACACCTTC. Its translation: CASKDSTEGGYTF. The chain employs TRBV19 and TRBJ1-2; maybe TRBD1 (6 bases). From germline, CDR1 is LNHDA and CDR2 SQIVND (reference sequence). CDR3 length: 13 amino acids. Deletions cut 7 bases from V and 8 bases from J, with 17 bases between.

This chain joins TRBV14 and TRBJ2-1, with 13 bases matching TRBD2. Germline trimming cut 3 bases from V and 7 bases from J; bases unmatched to any gene: 3. The CDR3 is 15 amino acids. Germline values: CDR1 SGHDN, CDR2 FVKESK. The CDR3 region has the DNA TGTGCCAGCAGCCACGCGGGACTAGCGGGGAATGAGCAGTTCTTC. Translating gives CASSHAGLAGNEQFF.

The gene calls are TRBV4-2 and TRBJ2-7, with 8 bases identical to TRBD1. V dropped 3 bases and J dropped 4; count of bases not matched to a gene: 14. CDR1 LGHNA and CDR2 YNFKEQ come from the germline V gene. The CDR3 is made up of 17 amino acids. The CDR3 loop is CASSQTDRGYRDYEQYF. The CDR3 DNA is TGTGCCAGCAGCCAGACTGACAGGGGATACCGAGATTACGAGCAGTACTTC.

The genes are TRBV30 and TRBJ1-2; TRBD1 aligns across 8 bases. CDR1 and CDR2 from the germline V gene are GTSNPN and SVGIG (reference sequence). The CDR3 consists of 13 residues. V was pared by 5 bases and J by 8 bases, with 10 bases of the junction left unmatched. The CDR3 sequence is CAWDHRGAWGYTF. The CDR3 nucleotides are TGTGCCTGGGACCACAGGGGGGCCTGGGGCTACACCTTC.

The chain carries TRBV11-2 and TRBJ2-7; TRBD1 agrees at 9 bases. CDR3 size: 14 residues. The germline V gene encodes CDR1 SGHAT and CDR2 FQNNGV. Unmatched junction bases numbered 3, after V lost 2 bases and J lost 4 bases. The CDR3 sequence: CASSLLTGGYEQYF. The CDR3 DNA is TGTGCCAGCAGCTTACTGACAGGGGGGTACGAGCAGTACTTC. The full variable domain, rest sourced from reference TRBV11-2 and TRBJ2-7, is EAGVAQSPRYKIIEKRQSVAFWCNPISGHATLYWYQQILGQGPKLLIQFQNNGVVDDSQLPKDRFSAERLKGVDSTLKIQPAKLEDSAVYLCASSLLTGGYEQYFGPGTRLTVT.

V usage is TRBV30 and J usage is TRBJ2-3, with a possible D match to TRBD2 (5 bases). The CDR3 totals 11 residues. Germline CDR1 reads GTSNPN; CDR2 reads SVGIG (reference sequence). The V end was cut by 1 base, the J end by 8 bases, with 7 bases between. The CDR3 region has the DNA TGTGCCTGGAGTGGCCGGGGTACGCAGTATTTT. Protein product: CAWSGRGTQYF.

The CDR3 nucleotides read TGTGCCAGCAATACGGGACTAGGGAACAATGAGCAGTTCTTC. Residues: CASNTGLGNNEQFF. J is TRBJ2-1 and V is TRBV6-6, with TRBD2 matching 8 bases. The CDR3 has 14 amino acids. The J segment lost 5 bases and the V segment lost 7 bases, leaving 7 bases of the junction unmatched. CDR1 is MNHNY and CDR2 is SVGAGI in the germline V gene (reference sequence).

The rearrangement joins TRBV6-2 or TRBV6-3 to TRBJ2-3, with D maybe TRBD1 (6 bases). Germline V lookup: CDR1 MNHEY, CDR2 SVGEGT. The length of the CDR3 is 14 residues. V was shortened by 5 bases and J by 5 bases, with 14 bases between the two germline ends. CDR3 region: CASSKRDTQDTQYF. CDR3 nucleotide sequence: TGTGCCAGCAGTAAACGGGACACCCAAGATACGCAGTATTTT.

This chain links TRBV27 with TRBJ2-1, with 8 bases lining up with TRBD1. Germline CDR1 MNHEY, CDR2 SMNVEV (reference sequence). J gave up 7 bases and V 4 bases, and 9 bases lay outside the gene matches. The CDR3 loop spans 15 amino acids. CDR3 DNA sequence: TGTGCCAGCAGTTCAGGGGGCACGGGGAGGAATGAGCAGTTCTTC. Its protein is CASSSGGTGRNEQFF.

This clone was counted between two and nine times. This chain uses TRBV28 with TRBJ1-1; unclear D gene. Germline V lookup: CDR1 MDHEN, CDR2 SYDVKM. With 6 bases removed from V and 1 base from J, the gap between germline ends came to 9 bases. This CDR3 spans 13 amino acids. The DNA of the CDR3 is TGTGCCAGCAGACCACCTAAGAACACTGAAGCTTTCTTT. Amino acids: CASRPPKNTEAFF.

This chain joins TRBV18 and TRBJ1-5, with a weak D call TRBD1 (5 bases). The CDR3 is made up of 14 amino acids. Germline V gene sequence: CDR1 KGHSH, CDR2 LQKENI. V lost 3 bases to trimming and J lost 4 bases, with 10 bases between them. The DNA for the CDR3 is TGTGCCAGCTCACCTAGCAGGGATAATCAGCCCCAGCATTTT. It yields the protein CASSPSRDNQPQHF.

The chain employs TRBV9 and TRBJ1-1; 8 nucleotides align to TRBD1. The CDR3 runs to 14 residues. Germline V gene data show CDR1 as SGDLS and CDR2 as YYNGEE. The junction had 2 bases not matched to a gene; V was cut back by 0 bases and J by 4 bases. DNA of the CDR3: TGTGCCAGCAGCGTAGGACAGGGGAGCACTGAAGCTTTCTTT. Amino acid sequence: CASSVGQGSTEAFF. Full variable domain (outside the CDR3, taken from reference TRBV9 and TRBJ1-1): DSGVTQTPKHLITATGQRVTLRCSPRSGDLSVYWYQQSLDQGLQFLIQYYNGEERAKGNILERFSAQQFPDLHSELNLSSLELGDSALYFCASSVGQGSTEAFFGQGTRLTVV.

Only one count was recorded for this clone. The chain is built from TRBV7-2 and TRBJ1-1; the D is unclear. The CDR3 totals 13 residues. Germline values: CDR1 SGHTA, CDR2 FQGNSA. Trimming pared 7 bases from V and 5 bases from J, leaving 14 bases between. The CDR3 nucleotides read TGTGCCAGCACCACCTCACGGGAAACTGAAGCTTTCTTT. It encodes CASTTSRETEAFF.

This clone has just one count. The CDR3 DNA sequence: TGCGCCAGCAGCCGCCGACAGGGGATTTTGGAAAAACTGTTTTTT. Amino acid sequence: CASSRRQGILEKLFF. The chain uses TRBV4-3 and TRBJ1-4; 8 bases align to TRBD1. This CDR3 is built from 15 residues. The germline V gene encodes CDR1 LGHNA and CDR2 YSLEER. Trimming at V came to 4 bases and at J to 8 bases, leaving 9 bases not matched to a gene.

This clone has just a few counts. V gene TRBV24-1 combines with J gene TRBJ2-1; tentative D call: TRBD2 (6 bases). V was trimmed by 6 bases and J by 9 bases, leaving 8 bases between them. The CDR3 runs to 11 residues. CDR1 is KGHDR and CDR2 is SFDVKD in the germline V gene. In nucleotides, the CDR3 is TGTGCCACCAGTAGGGGAGGTGAGCAGTTCTTC. Translating it yields CATSRGGEQFF.

This chain links TRBV19 with TRBJ2-7; the D gene is possibly TRBD2 (6 bases). The CDR3 extends over 16 amino acids. V dropped 3 bases and J dropped 4 bases, with 19 bases sitting between them. Germline CDR1 reads LNHDA; CDR2 reads SQIVND (reference sequence). Here the CDR3 DNA reads TGTGCCAGTAGTATGGGGCGGGGACTGGGAACGTACGAGCAGTACTTC. This encodes CASSMGRGLGTYEQYF.

The gene calls are TRBV6-6 and TRBJ2-7, with 9 bases that match TRBD1. Germline CDR1 and CDR2: MNHNY and SVGAGI (reference sequence). Germline trimming cut 7 bases from V and 4 bases from J; bases unmatched to any gene: 11. CDR3 size: 15 residues. The CDR3, as DNA: TGTGCCAGCATCGACGTAGGGACAGGGTTGTACGAGCAGTACTTC. Residues: CASIDVGTGLYEQYF.

This rearrangement joins TRBV30 to TRBJ2-3, with TRBD1 matching 7 bases. From germline, CDR1 is GTSNPN and CDR2 SVGIG (reference sequence). This CDR3 contains 11 residues. With 2 bases clipped from V and 10 bases from J, the junction kept 3 bases outside the gene matches. Here the CDR3 DNA reads TGTGCCTGGAGTAGGGGGCAGGCGCAGTATTTT. Its protein product is CAWSRGQAQYF.

CDR3 sequence reads: CASSSFLTGEQYF. The CDR3 DNA sequence: TGTGCCAGCAGCTCATTCTTGACGGGGGAGCAGTACTTC. The gene calls are TRBV7-3 and TRBJ2-7; tentatively, D is TRBD2 (5 bases). Trimming removed 4 bases at V and 7 bases at J, with 14 bases between. The germline gives CDR1 SGHTA, CDR2 FQGTGA. The CDR3 consists of 13 residues. The complete variable domain, with remaining parts taken from reference TRBV7-3 and TRBJ2-7, reads GAGVSQTPSNKVTEKGKYVELRCDPISGHTALYWYRQSLGQGPEFLIYFQGTGAADDSGLPNDRFFAVRPEGSVSTLKIQRTERGDSAVYLCASSSFLTGEQYFGPGTRLTVT.

The CDR3 is CAIRGDRGNEKLFF. CDR3 DNA: TGTGCCATCAGGGGGGACAGGGGTAATGAAAAACTGTTTTTT. The chain joins TRBV10-3 to TRBJ1-4, with 10 bases lining up with TRBD1. CDR1 ENHRY and CDR2 SYGVKD come from the germline V gene. Losses at the gene ends were 6 bases for V and 4 bases for J; bases not matched to a gene: 2. The CDR3 sequence is 14 residues long.

The rearrangement links TRBV9 to TRBJ2-7, with no clear D. The CDR3 sequence is 13 residues long. Trimming took 0 bases from V and 3 from J, leaving 7 bases between them. Germline loops: CDR1 SGDLS, CDR2 YYNGEE. As DNA, the CDR3 is TGTGCCAGCAGCGTAGCCCCCCTCTACGAGCAGTACTTC. Residues: CASSVAPLYEQYF.

The rearrangement uses TRBV7-2 and TRBJ1-1; D not certain. Trimming pared 5 bases from V and 3 bases from J, leaving 16 bases between. The CDR3 consists of 15 residues. CDR1 and CDR2 from the germline V gene are SGHTA and FQGNSA. DNA for the CDR3: TGTGCCAGCAGCGGAGGACTGCAAATAGACACTGAAGCTTTCTTT. It yields the protein CASSGGLQIDTEAFF.

The V call is TRBV5-1, the J call TRBJ1-5; possibly TRBD1 for D (5 bases). This CDR3 has 13 amino acids. Per the germline V gene, CDR1 is SGHRS and CDR2 is YFSETQ. V was clipped by 0 bases and J by 6 bases, with 7 bases between them. The CDR3 loop reads CASSLEGFQPQHF. CDR3 sequence (DNA): TGCGCCAGCAGCTTGGAGGGGTTTCAGCCCCAGCATTTT.

The V call is TRBV11-3, the J call TRBJ1-1; no clear D. V was pared by 1 base and J by 1 base, with 7 bases between. This CDR3 spans 14 amino acids. Germline V gives CDR1 SGHNT, CDR2 YENEEA. CDR3 region: CASSLGRGNTEAFF. Written as DNA, the CDR3 is TGTGCCAGCAGCTTAGGACGGGGGAACACTGAAGCTTTCTTT. The entire variable domain, with the rest obtained from reference TRBV11-3 and TRBJ1-1, is as follows: EAGVVQSPRYKIIEKKQPVAFWCNPISGHNTLYWYLQNLGQGPELLIRYENEEAVDDSQLPKDRFSAERLKGVDSTLKIQPAELGDSAVYLCASSLGRGNTEAFFGQGTRLTVV.